The present entry profiles one T cell receptor beta chain with its context. Its antigen is unknown. The germline gives CDR1 MDHEN, CDR2 SYDVKM. The V and J ends lost 4 bases and 6 bases respectively, with 15 bases between them. This CDR3 spans 14 amino acids. The sample comes from a study of cytomegalovirus exposure and HLA in healthy donors. Findings and caveats of the study: What a later analysis showed was that several of the most significant clusters appeared linked to common viral pathogens. Some highly shared sequence variants likely arose as a pipeline artifact.

This PCR relied on a set of 60 Vbeta primers and 13 Jbeta primers. TCRdb keeps only in-frame clones here, not all; method: immunoSEQ multiplex PCR. Of 110,000 or so clones in the sample, roughly 63% were seen once. Input material: PBMCs. The receptor was derived from a woman in her sixties or seventies in good health and CMV-seropositive. The chain uses TRBV28 and TRBJ2-5; D gene unclear. CDR3 DNA sequence: TGTGCCAGCAGTTCTATGGGCAGTCAAAAGACCCAGTACTTC. It translates to CASSSMGSQKTQYF.